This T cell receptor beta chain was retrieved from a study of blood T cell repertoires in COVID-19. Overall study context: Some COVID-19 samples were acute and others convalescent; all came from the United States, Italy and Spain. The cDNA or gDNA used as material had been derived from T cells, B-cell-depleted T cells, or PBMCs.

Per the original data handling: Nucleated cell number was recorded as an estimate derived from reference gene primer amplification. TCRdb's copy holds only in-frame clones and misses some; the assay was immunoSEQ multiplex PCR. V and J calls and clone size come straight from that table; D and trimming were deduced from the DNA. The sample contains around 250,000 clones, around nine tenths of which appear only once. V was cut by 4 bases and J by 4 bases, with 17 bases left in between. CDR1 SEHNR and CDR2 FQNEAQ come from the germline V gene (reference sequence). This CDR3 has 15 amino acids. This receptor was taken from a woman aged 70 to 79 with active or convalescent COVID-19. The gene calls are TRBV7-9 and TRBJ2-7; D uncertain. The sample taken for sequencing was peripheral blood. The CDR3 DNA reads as TGTGCCAGCAGCTCCCGAACCAGGAACTCTTACGAGCAGTACTTC. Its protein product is CASSSRTRNSYEQYF.